This T cell receptor (beta chain) was retrieved from a study of blood T cell repertoires in COVID-19. Study as a whole: There were acute and convalescent COVID-19 samples, and they came from the United States, Italy and Spain. Sources were T cells, B-cell-depleted T cells, or PBMCs; the material itself was cDNA or gDNA.

The CDR3 has 16 amino acids. V shed 4 bases, J shed 4 bases, and the junction held 12 bases outside the gene matches. Germline CDR1 reads LNHDA; CDR2 reads SQIVND (reference sequence). The authors' processing: Reference gene primer amplification in the assay estimated nucleated cell counts. This table comes from immunoSEQ multiplex PCR, and its TCRdb copy is limited to in-frame clones, with some not included. That table furnishes V, J and clone size, whereas the DNA furnished D and trimming. The data hold roughly 250,000 clones, with 82% observed a single time. The TCR was taken from a woman older than 75 with active or convalescent COVID-19. Sequenced sample: peripheral blood. The chain employs TRBV19 and TRBJ1-2; 7 nucleotides line up with TRBD1. The CDR3 loop reads CASSTGQSWIAYGYTF. Written as DNA, the CDR3 is TGTGCCAGTAGTACGGGACAGAGCTGGATTGCCTATGGCTACACCTTC.